This paragraph reports one T cell receptor beta chain. This specimen comes from a study of spatial heterogeneity in lung cancer. V shed 2 bases and J 6 bases; nucleotides not matched to a gene: 2. This CDR3 comprises 14 residues. Germline V gene sequence: CDR1 LGHDT, CDR2 YNNKEL (reference sequence). Time point denoted: sample taken at primary tumor resection. The authors sequenced whole RNA from tumor, nontumor lung or frozen PBMC without sorting. A unique molecular identifier was attached to every TCR cDNA molecule. TCRdb processed the 5' RACE reads anew with MiXCR; each CDR3 protein has one entry. The sample consists of over 90,000 distinct CDR3 sequences, roughly 9.5% of them appearing once.

The sequences come from PBMCs, collected at surgery. The TCR originated in a male donor with early-stage non-small cell lung cancer. J is TRBJ1-1 and V is TRBV3-1, with 11 bases that match TRBD1. CDR3 in amino acids: CASSQWDRGSEAFF. DNA of the CDR3: TGTGCCAGCAGCCAATGGGACAGGGGGTCTGAAGCTTTCTTT.